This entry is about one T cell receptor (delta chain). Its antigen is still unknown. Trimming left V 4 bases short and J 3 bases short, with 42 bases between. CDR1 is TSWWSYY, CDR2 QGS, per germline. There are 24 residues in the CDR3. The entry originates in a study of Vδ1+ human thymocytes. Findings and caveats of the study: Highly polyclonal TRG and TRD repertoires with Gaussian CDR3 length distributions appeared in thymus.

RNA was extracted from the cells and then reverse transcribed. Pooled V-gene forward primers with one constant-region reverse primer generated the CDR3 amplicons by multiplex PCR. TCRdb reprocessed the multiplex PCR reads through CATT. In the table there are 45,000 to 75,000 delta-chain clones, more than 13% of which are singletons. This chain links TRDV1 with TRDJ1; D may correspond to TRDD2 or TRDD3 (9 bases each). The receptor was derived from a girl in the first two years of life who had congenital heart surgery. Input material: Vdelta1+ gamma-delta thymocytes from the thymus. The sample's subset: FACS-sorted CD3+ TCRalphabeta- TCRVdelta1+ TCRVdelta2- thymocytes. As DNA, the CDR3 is TGTGCTCTTGGGGGACTGGGCCTTCCTACGACGGGGGATACCCCGATACGTCTGTCCGATAAACTCATCTTT. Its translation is CALGGLGLPTTGDTPIRLSDKLIF.